The 27 T cell receptor beta chains reported below all come from one sample, sequenced in a study of a mutant IDH1 vaccine in newly diagnosed glioma. Time point noted: baseline, week 1 (first vaccination visit). Sample treatment: pre-vaccination baseline after standard-of-care therapy. Clones were sequenced by immunoSEQ multiplex PCR, and TCRdb holds only the in-frame ones, with some missing. The sample yields 20,000 to 25,000 clones, approximately 91% seen once. This material consisted of PBMCs, taken from a glioma patient treated with radiotherapy, temozolomide or both. All receptors come from a man under 40 with glioma.

The rearrangement uses TRBV5-1 and TRBJ1-2, with D possibly being TRBD1 (6 bases). This CDR3 is built from 15 residues. Trimming took 5 bases from V and 4 from J, leaving 18 bases between them. Germline V gives CDR1 SGHRS, CDR2 YFSETQ. CDR3 residues: CASSKVDRFGYGYTF. The CDR3 DNA is TGCGCCAGCAGTAAGGTCGACAGGTTTGGCTATGGCTACACCTTC. Looking up the rest from reference TRBV5-1 and TRBJ1-2 gives the full variable domain: KAGVTQTPRYLIKTRGQQVTLSCSPISGHRSVSWYQQTPGQGLQFLFEYFSETQRNKGNFPGRFSGRQFSNSRSEMNVSTLELGDSALYLCASSKVDRFGYGYTFGSGTRLTVV.

This chain uses TRBV5-4 with TRBJ1-4; TRBD1 agrees at 8 bases. The CDR3 extends over 16 amino acids. The trim removed 0 bases at V and 7 bases at J, leaving 8 bases unmatched. CDR1 is SGHNT and CDR2 is YYREEE in the germline V gene (reference sequence). CDR3 coding DNA: TGTGCCAGCAGCTTGGGGACAGGGTATGGAGGTGAAAAACTGTTTTTT. Its protein is CASSLGTGYGGEKLFF.

V gene TRBV19 combines with J gene TRBJ1-5; D is unresolved. The CDR3 consists of 16 residues. The V and J ends lost 7 bases and 0 bases respectively, with 16 bases between them. Germline V CDR1 and CDR2: LNHDA, SQIVND (reference sequence). The CDR3 nucleotides are TGTGCCAGTACCCCAGGTAAGGGAAATAGCAATCAGCCCCAGCATTTT. Amino acids: CASTPGKGNSNQPQHF.

This clone was seen only once. The chain has TRBV30 and TRBJ1-2, with TRBD1 matching 7 bases. Germline values: CDR1 GTSNPN, CDR2 SVGIG (reference sequence). J lost 6 bases, V lost 1 base, and 5 bases had no gene match. The CDR3 spans 13 residues. The CDR3, as DNA: TGTGCCTGGAGTGACACAGGGGCGCATGGCTACACCTTC. This gives the protein CAWSDTGAHGYTF.

J is TRBJ2-5 and V is TRBV19, with 7 positions matching TRBD2. This CDR3 is built from 13 residues. Unmatched junction bases numbered 1, after V lost 5 bases and J lost 1 base. Germline CDR1 reads LNHDA; CDR2 reads SQIVND (reference sequence). The DNA of the CDR3 is TGTGCCAGTAGTTGGGGGGGCCAAGAGACCCAGTACTTC. This encodes CASSWGGQETQYF.

V usage is TRBV6-1 and J usage is TRBJ2-1, with 10 bases that match TRBD2. The V and J ends lost 4 bases and 4 bases, in that order; junction bases with no gene match: 4. The CDR3 length is 15 residues. CDR1 is MNHNS and CDR2 is SASEGT in the germline V gene. CDR3 sequence: CASSAGLADYNEQFF. The CDR3, as DNA: TGTGCCAGCAGTGCAGGACTAGCGGATTACAATGAGCAGTTCTTC.

The rearrangement joins TRBV5-1 to TRBJ2-7, with D uncertain. Germline CDR1 reads SGHRS; CDR2 reads YFSETQ. The V end lost 6 bases, the J end lost 2 bases, and 9 bases lay between the germline ends. There are 12 residues in the CDR3. The CDR3 protein is CASKAETYEQYF. In nucleotides, the CDR3 is TGCGCCAGCAAGGCTGAGACCTACGAGCAGTACTTC.

The chain links TRBV4-1 to TRBJ2-4; TRBD1 agrees at 7 bases. The length of the CDR3 is 19 residues. V shed 4 bases and J 0 bases; nucleotides not matched to a gene: 15. Germline CDR1 MGHRA, CDR2 YSYEKL. The CDR3 here is CASSPRTLTGSKAKNIQYF. As DNA, the CDR3 is TGCGCCAGCAGCCCCCGAACCCTGACAGGGTCCAAAGCCAAAAACATTCAGTACTTC.

This sequence joins TRBV28 and TRBJ2-7, with a weak D call TRBD2 (5 bases). Between the trimmed V and J ends, which lost 2 bases and 2 bases, there was a span of 7 bases. Germline loops: CDR1 MDHEN, CDR2 SYDVKM. The CDR3 sequence is 13 residues long. The CDR3 nucleotides are TGTGCCAGCAGTTTAGAGCGGCCCTACGAGCAGTACTTC. It specifies CASSLERPYEQYF.

The chain carries TRBV27 and TRBJ2-7, with 9 bases identical to TRBD1. CDR3 length equals 15 residues. The germline V gene encodes CDR1 MNHEY and CDR2 SMNVEV (reference sequence). V shed 7 bases and J 5 bases; nucleotides not matched to a gene: 12. For the CDR3, the DNA is TGTGCCAGCACCCAAGAGAGGGACAGGGCTAACGAGCAGTACTTC. Its protein is CASTQERDRANEQYF.

This clone has only one observation. The chain employs TRBV5-1 and TRBJ2-3; the D gene could be TRBD1 or TRBD2 (7 bases each). Germline CDR1 and CDR2: SGHRS and YFSETQ. CDR3 length: 16 amino acids. V gave up 3 bases and J gave up 4 bases, with 18 bases separating them. The CDR3 nucleotides are TGCGCCAGCAGCTCTGGGGAGGGGGCCCTCGCAGATACGCAGTATTTT. Its translation: CASSSGEGALADTQYF.

The chain has TRBV7-6 and TRBJ2-3; D not certain. The ends were cut back, 2 bases at V and 0 bases at J, with 6 bases in the middle. This CDR3 has 14 amino acids. Germline-derived CDR1 and CDR2 are SGHVS and FNYEAQ. The CDR3, as DNA: TGTGCCAGCAGCTTACTGTATAGCACAGATACGCAGTATTTT. Translation gives CASSLLYSTDTQYF. The complete variable domain, with remaining parts taken from reference TRBV7-6 and TRBJ2-3, reads GAGVSQSPRYKVTKRGQDVALRCDPISGHVSLYWYRQALGQGPEFLTYFNYEAQQDKSGLPNDRFSAERPEGSISTLTIQRTEQRDSAMYRCASSLLYSTDTQYFGPGTRLTVL.

V gene TRBV29-1 combines with J gene TRBJ2-1; perhaps TRBD1 as D (6 bases). CDR3 length: 16 amino acids. V lost 2 bases and J lost 4, with 18 bases in between. Per the germline V gene, CDR1 is SQVTM and CDR2 is ANQGSEA. CDR3: CSVEPGTQPRYNEQFF. CDR3 DNA: TGCAGCGTTGAACCCGGGACACAACCCCGATACAATGAGCAGTTCTTC.

The genes are TRBV11-3 and TRBJ2-1; 8 bases are shared with TRBD2. Germline trimming cut 1 base from V and 4 bases from J; bases unmatched to any gene: 9. Germline loops: CDR1 SGHNT, CDR2 YENEEA. The CDR3 has 17 amino acids. CDR3 residues: CASSLGAGRAGYNEQFF. In DNA, the CDR3 is TGTGCCAGCAGCTTAGGGGCCGGGAGGGCCGGGTACAATGAGCAGTTCTTC.

The chain carries TRBV5-1 and TRBJ2-7; 8 nucleotides align to TRBD1. J was trimmed by 4 bases and V by 4 bases; bases with no gene match: 10. The germline V gene has CDR1 SGHRS and CDR2 YFSETQ. The CDR3 has 15 amino acids. The CDR3 sequence: CASSPDRGGLYEQYF. The CDR3 DNA follows: TGCGCCAGCAGCCCAGACAGGGGCGGCCTTTACGAGCAGTACTTC.

The V call is TRBV5-4, the J call TRBJ2-4; D uncertain. Germline CDR1 is SGHNT and CDR2 is YYREEE (reference sequence). The V and J ends lost 1 base and 0 bases respectively, with 8 bases between them. The CDR3 loop spans 15 amino acids. The CDR3 sequence: CASSLRTEAKNIQYF. In DNA, the CDR3 is TGTGCCAGCAGCTTGAGGACGGAAGCCAAAAACATTCAGTACTTC.

The V and J genes are TRBV18 and TRBJ1-2; possible D gene TRBD1, 6 bases. Trimming cost V 4 bases and J 8 bases, with 20 bases left between them. Germline CDR1 is KGHSH and CDR2 is LQKENI. The CDR3 consists of 15 residues. CDR3: CASSRGDTFSEGYTF. The CDR3 bases are TGTGCCAGCTCACGTGGGGACACCTTCTCGGAAGGCTACACCTTC.

This chain links TRBV29-1 with TRBJ2-1; 12 positions match TRBD2. The CDR3 has 14 residues. Per the germline V gene, CDR1 is SQVTM and CDR2 is ANQGSEA. V lost 7 bases and J lost 8; bases outside the gene matches: 9. The CDR3 nucleotides read TGCAGCGCCAGCCGGAGACTAGCGGGGGATGAGCAGTTCTTC. As protein: CSASRRLAGDEQFF.

This chain joins TRBV29-1 and TRBJ2-1; 10 bases match TRBD2. This CDR3 is 16 amino acids long. Germline lookup yields CDR1 SQVTM and CDR2 ANQGSEA. J was trimmed by 9 bases and V by 3 bases; bases with no gene match: 14. CDR3 DNA: TGCAGCGTTGACCGGCTGTCTAGCGGGAGAGTAGGTGAGCAGTTCTTC. Amino acids: CSVDRLSSGRVGEQFF.

This clone is a singleton in its sample. This chain joins TRBV19 and TRBJ1-4, with TRBD1 as a possible D gene (6 bases). This CDR3 comprises 13 residues. In germline, CDR1 is LNHDA, CDR2 SQIVND (reference sequence). Between the trimmed V and J ends, which lost 5 bases and 6 bases, there was a span of 10 bases. The CDR3 here is CASSLHRDEKLFF. The CDR3 DNA follows: TGTGCCAGTAGTCTACACAGGGATGAAAAACTGTTTTTT. The complete variable domain, with remaining parts taken from reference TRBV19 and TRBJ1-4, reads DGGITQSPKYLFRKEGQNVTLSCEQNLNHDAMYWYRQDPGQGLRLIYYSQIVNDFQKGDIAEGYSVSREKKESFPLTVTSAQKNPTAFYLCASSLHRDEKLFFGSGTQLSVL.

The chain uses TRBV6-5 and TRBJ1-2; D uncertain. Germline CDR1 is MNHEY and CDR2 is SVGAGI. With 5 bases removed from V and 4 bases from J, the gap between germline ends came to 14 bases. There are 14 residues in the CDR3. DNA for the CDR3: TGTGCCAGCAGTACCCAACCACGCCTCTATGGCTACACCTTC. This codes for CASSTQPRLYGYTF.

The chain couples TRBV5-6 to TRBJ2-7; D might be TRBD2 (8 bases). Germline V lookup: CDR1 SGHDT, CDR2 YYEEEE. This CDR3 contains 15 residues. V gave up 0 bases and J gave up 4 bases, with 14 bases separating them. CDR3 sequence reads: CASSLAGGTAYEQYF. The CDR3 region has the DNA TGTGCCAGCAGCTTGGCGGGGGGGACAGCATACGAGCAGTACTTC.

J is TRBJ2-1 and V is TRBV14; the match to TRBD1 covers 9 bases. Germline CDR1 and CDR2: SGHDN and FVKESK. The CDR3 covers 16 residues. V was clipped by 1 base and J by 9 bases; unmatched bases: 10. Here the CDR3 reads CASSQGDRGRFGEQFF. Written as DNA, the CDR3 is TGTGCCAGCAGCCAAGGAGACAGGGGGAGATTTGGTGAGCAGTTCTTC.

J is TRBJ1-1 and V is TRBV6-5; possibly TRBD1 for D (5 bases). CDR1 is MNHEY, CDR2 SVGAGI, per germline. Between the trimmed V and J ends, which lost 0 bases and 4 bases, there was a span of 9 bases. This CDR3 comprises 14 residues. The CDR3 sequence: CASSYSTRGTEAFF. The CDR3 region has the DNA TGTGCCAGCAGTTACTCGACTAGGGGCACTGAAGCTTTCTTT.

The chain links TRBV19 to TRBJ1-1, with no clear D. Germline loops: CDR1 LNHDA, CDR2 SQIVND (reference sequence). The germline V and J ends were trimmed by 5 bases and 1 base, with 11 bases remaining between them. This CDR3 spans 14 amino acids. DNA for the CDR3: TGTGCCAGTAGTGCCCCCTCCCAGAACACTGAAGCTTTCTTT. This encodes CASSAPSQNTEAFF.

The CDR3 DNA follows: TGTGCCAGCAGCTTAGCCCCTTCTAGCGGGAGTAATAATGAGCAGTTCTTC. It is translated as CASSLAPSSGSNNEQFF. V and J are TRBV11-2 and TRBJ2-1; 10 bases fit TRBD2. Germline-derived CDR1 and CDR2 are SGHAT and FQNNGV. V dropped 1 base and J dropped 7; count of bases not matched to a gene: 10. This CDR3 comprises 17 residues.

The rearrangement joins TRBV5-8 to TRBJ2-7; TRBD2 agrees at 10 bases. This CDR3 is built from 16 residues. Germline V CDR1 and CDR2: SGHTS, YDEGEE. V lost 4 bases, J lost 6 bases, and 13 bases stayed unmatched. The CDR3 nucleotides are TGTGCCAGCAGCAGCTTAAGGCTAGCGGGAGTCAGCGAGCAGTACTTC. Amino acid sequence: CASSSLRLAGVSEQYF.